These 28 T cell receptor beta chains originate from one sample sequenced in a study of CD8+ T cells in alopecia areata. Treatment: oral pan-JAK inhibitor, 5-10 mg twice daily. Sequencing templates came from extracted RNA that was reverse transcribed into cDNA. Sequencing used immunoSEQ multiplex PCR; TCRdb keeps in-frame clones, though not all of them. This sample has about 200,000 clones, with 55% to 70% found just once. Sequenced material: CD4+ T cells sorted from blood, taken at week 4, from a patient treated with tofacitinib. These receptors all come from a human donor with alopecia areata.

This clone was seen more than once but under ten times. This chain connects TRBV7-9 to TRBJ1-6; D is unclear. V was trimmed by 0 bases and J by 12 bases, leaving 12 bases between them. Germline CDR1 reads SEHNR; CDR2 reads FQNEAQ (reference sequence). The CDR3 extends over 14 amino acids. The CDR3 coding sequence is TGTGCCAGCAGCTTAGCGAACACGGGGAAACCCCTCCACTTT. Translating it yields CASSLANTGKPLHF.

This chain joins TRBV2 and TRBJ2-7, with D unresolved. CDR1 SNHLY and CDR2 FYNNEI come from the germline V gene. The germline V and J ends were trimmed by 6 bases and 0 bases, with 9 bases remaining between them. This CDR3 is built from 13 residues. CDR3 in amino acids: CASRQSSSYEQYF. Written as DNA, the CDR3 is TGTGCCAGCAGGCAGTCGAGCTCCTACGAGCAGTACTTC.

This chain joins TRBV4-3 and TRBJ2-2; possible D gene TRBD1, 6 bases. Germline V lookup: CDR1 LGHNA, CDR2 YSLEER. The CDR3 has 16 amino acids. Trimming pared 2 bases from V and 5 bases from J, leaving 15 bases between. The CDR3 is CASSQPTGRRTGELFF. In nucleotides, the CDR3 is TGCGCCAGCAGCCAACCCACAGGGAGAAGGACCGGGGAGCTGTTTTTT.

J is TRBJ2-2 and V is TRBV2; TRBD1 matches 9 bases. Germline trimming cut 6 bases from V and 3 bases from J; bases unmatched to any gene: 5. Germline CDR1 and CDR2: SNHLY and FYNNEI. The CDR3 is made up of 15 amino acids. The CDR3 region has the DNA TGTGCCAGCAGCGGACAGGGGACATACACCGGGGAGCTGTTTTTT. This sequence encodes CASSGQGTYTGELFF.

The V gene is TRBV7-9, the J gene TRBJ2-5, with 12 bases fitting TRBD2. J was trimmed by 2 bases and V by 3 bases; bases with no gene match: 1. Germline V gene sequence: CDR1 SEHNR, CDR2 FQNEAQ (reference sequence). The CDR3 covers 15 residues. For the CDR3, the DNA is TGTGCCAGCAGCTTGCTAGCGGGGGGGCAAGAGACCCAGTACTTC. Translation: CASSLLAGGQETQYF. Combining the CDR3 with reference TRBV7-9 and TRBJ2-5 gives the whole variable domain DTGVSQNPRHKITKRGQNVTFRCDPISEHNRLYWYRQTLGQGPEFLTYFQNEAQLEKSRLLSDRFSAERPKGSFSTLEIQRTEQGDSAMYLCASSLLAGGQETQYFGPGTRLLVL.

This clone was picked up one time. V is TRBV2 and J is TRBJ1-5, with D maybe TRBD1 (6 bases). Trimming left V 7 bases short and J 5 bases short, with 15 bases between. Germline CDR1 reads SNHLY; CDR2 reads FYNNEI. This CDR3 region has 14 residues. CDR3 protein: CASTRTGRDQPQHF. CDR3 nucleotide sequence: TGTGCCAGCACAAGAACAGGGCGCGATCAGCCCCAGCATTTT.

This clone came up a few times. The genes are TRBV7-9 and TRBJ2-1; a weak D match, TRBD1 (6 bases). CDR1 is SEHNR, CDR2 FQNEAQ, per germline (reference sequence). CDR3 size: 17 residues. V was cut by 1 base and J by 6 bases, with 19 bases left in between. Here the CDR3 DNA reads TGTGCCAGCAGCTTAGGGTTGGGCAGGGGATTTTCCAATGAGCAGTTCTTC. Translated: CASSLGLGRGFSNEQFF. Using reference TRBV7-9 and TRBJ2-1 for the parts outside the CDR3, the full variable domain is DTGVSQNPRHKITKRGQNVTFRCDPISEHNRLYWYRQTLGQGPEFLTYFQNEAQLEKSRLLSDRFSAERPKGSFSTLEIQRTEQGDSAMYLCASSLGLGRGFSNEQFFGPGTRLTVL.

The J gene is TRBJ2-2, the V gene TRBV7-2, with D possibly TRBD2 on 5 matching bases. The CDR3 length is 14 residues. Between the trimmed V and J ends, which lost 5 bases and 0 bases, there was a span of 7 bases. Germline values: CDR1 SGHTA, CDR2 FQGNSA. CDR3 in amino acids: CASSPGTNTGELFF. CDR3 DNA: TGTGCCAGCAGCCCCGGGACGAACACCGGGGAGCTGTTTTTT. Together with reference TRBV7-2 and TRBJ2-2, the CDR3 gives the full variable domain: GAGVSQSPSNKVTEKGKDVELRCDPISGHTALYWYRQSLGQGLEFLIYFQGNSAPDKSGLPSDRFSAERTGGSVSTLTIQRTQQEDSAVYLCASSPGTNTGELFFGEGSRLTVL.

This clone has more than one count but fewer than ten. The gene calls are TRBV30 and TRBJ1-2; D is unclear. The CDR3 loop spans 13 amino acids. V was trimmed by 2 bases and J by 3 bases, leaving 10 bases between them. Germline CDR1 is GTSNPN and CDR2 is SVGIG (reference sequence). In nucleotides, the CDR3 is TGTGCCTGGAGTCGGATTAATGACTATGGCTACACCTTC. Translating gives CAWSRINDYGYTF.

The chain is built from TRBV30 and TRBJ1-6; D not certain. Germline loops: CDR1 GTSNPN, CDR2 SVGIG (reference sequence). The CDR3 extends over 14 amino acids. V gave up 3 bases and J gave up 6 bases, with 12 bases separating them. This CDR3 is CAWRGSAINSPLHF. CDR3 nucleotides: TGTGCCTGGAGGGGTTCAGCCATTAATTCACCCCTCCACTTT. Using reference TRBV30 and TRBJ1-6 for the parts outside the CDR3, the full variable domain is SQTIHQWPATLVQPVGSPLSLECTVEGTSNPNLYWYRQAAGRGLQLLFYSVGIGQISSEVPQNLSASRPQDRQFILSSKKLLLSDSGFYLCAWRGSAINSPLHFGNGTRLTVT.

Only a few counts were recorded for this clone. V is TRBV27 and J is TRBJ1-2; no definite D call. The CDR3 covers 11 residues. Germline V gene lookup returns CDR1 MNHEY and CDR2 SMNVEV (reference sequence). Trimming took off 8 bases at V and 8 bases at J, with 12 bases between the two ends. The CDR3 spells CASGLGSGYTF. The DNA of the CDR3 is TGTGCCAGCGGGTTGGGAAGCGGCTACACCTTC.

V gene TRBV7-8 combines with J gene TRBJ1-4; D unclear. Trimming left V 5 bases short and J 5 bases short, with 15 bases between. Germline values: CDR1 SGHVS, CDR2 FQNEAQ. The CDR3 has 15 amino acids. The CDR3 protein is CASSLRSGLNEKLFF. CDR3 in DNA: TGTGCCAGCAGCCTGCGCTCTGGGCTGAATGAAAAACTGTTTTTT.

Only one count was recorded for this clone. DNA of the CDR3: TGTGCCAGCAGGAAGACTAGCGGGGGTTCCAATGAGCAGTTCTTC. Amino acids: CASRKTSGGSNEQFF. The V gene is TRBV6-5, the J gene TRBJ2-1; 12 nucleotides align to TRBD2. The CDR3 spans 15 residues. The ends lost 6 bases at V and 6 bases at J; junction bases unmatched: 6. The germline gives CDR1 MNHEY, CDR2 SVGAGI.

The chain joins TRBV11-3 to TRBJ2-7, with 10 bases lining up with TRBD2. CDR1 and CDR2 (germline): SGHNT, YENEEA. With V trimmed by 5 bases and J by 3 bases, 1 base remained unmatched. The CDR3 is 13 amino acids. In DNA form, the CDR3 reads TGTGCCAGCAGCCGGACTAGCGGCTACGAGCAGTACTTC. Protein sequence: CASSRTSGYEQYF.

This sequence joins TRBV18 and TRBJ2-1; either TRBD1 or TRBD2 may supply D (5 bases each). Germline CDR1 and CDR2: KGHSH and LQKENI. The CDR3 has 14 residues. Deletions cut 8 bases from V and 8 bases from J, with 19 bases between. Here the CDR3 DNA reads TGTGCCAGCACCCCCTCCCTCGGGGCCGATGAGCAGTTCTTC. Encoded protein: CASTPSLGADEQFF.

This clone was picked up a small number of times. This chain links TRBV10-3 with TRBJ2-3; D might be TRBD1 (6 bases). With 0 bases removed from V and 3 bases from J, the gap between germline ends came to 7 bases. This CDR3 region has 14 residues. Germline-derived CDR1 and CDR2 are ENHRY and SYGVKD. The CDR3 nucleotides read TGTGCCATCAGTGAGTCGACAGGTACAGATACGCAGTATTTT. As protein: CAISESTGTDTQYF.

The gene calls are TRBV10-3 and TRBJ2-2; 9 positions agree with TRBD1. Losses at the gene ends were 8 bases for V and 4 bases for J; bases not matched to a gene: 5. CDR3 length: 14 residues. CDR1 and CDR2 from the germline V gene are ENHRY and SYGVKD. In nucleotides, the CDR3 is TGTGCCATCGGTGGGACAGGGTCCACCGGGGAGCTGTTTTTT. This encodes CAIGGTGSTGELFF.

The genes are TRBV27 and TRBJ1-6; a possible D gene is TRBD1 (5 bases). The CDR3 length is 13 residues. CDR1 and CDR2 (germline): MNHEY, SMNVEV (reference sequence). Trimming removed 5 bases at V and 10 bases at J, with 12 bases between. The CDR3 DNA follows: TGTGCCAGCAGTAGGGGACGCCGCTCACCCCTCCACTTT. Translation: CASSRGRRSPLHF.

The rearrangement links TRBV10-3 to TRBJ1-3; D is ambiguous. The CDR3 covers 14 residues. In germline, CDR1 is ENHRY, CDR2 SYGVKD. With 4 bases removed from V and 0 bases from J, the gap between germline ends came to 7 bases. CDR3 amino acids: CAISGHFSGNTIYF. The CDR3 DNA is TGTGCCATCAGTGGTCACTTCTCTGGAAACACCATATATTTT.

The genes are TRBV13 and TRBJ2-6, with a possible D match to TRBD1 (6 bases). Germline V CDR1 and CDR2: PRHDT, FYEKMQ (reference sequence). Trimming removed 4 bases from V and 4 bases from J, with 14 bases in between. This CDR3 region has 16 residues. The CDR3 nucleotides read TGTGCCAGCAGCTGGAAGGGGGTAGAAGGGGCCAACGTCCTGACTTTC. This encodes CASSWKGVEGANVLTF.

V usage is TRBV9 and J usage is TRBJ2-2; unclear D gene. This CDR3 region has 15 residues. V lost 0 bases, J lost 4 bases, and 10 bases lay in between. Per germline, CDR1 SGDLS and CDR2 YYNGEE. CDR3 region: CASSVAWGGTGELFF. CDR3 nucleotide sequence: TGTGCCAGCAGCGTAGCGTGGGGTGGCACCGGGGAGCTGTTTTTT.

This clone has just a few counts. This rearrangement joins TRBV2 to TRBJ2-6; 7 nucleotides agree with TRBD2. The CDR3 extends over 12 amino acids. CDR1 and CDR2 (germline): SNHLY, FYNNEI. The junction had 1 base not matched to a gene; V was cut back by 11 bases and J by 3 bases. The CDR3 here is CASGGGANVLTF. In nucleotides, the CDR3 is TGTGCCTCGGGGGGTGGGGCCAACGTCCTGACTTTC.

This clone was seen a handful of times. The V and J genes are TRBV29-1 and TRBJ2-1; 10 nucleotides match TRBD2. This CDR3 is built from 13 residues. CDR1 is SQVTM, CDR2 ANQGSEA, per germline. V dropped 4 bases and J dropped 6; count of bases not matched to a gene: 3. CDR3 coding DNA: TGCAGCGTTGGGACTAGCGGTATCAATGAGCAGTTCTTC. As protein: CSVGTSGINEQFF.

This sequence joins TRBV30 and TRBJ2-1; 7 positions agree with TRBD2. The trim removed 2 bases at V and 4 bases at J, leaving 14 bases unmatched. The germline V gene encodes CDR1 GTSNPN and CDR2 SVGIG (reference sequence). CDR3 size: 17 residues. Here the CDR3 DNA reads TGTGCCTGGAGTCCAATCCAGCGGGGACTCACTTACAATGAGCAGTTCTTC. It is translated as CAWSPIQRGLTYNEQFF.

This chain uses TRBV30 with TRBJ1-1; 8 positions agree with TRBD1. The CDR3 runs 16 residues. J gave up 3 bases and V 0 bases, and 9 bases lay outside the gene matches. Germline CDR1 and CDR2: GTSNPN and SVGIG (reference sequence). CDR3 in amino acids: CAWSVRDRSGHTEAFF. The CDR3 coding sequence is TGTGCCTGGAGTGTACGGGACAGGTCGGGGCACACTGAAGCTTTCTTT.

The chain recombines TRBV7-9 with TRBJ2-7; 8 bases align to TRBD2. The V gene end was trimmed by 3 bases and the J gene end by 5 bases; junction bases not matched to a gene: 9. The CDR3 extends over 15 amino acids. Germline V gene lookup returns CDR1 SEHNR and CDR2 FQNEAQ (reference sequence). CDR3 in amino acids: CASSFPVGGANEQYF. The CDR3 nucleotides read TGTGCCAGCAGCTTCCCTGTCGGGGGGGCCAACGAGCAGTACTTC.

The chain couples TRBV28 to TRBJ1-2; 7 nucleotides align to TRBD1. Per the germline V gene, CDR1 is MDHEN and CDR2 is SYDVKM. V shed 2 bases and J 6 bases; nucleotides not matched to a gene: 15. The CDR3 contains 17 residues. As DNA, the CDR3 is TGTGCCAGCAGTTTAGGGGACAGCAGACAAATCCATGATGGCTACACCTTC. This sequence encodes CASSLGDSRQIHDGYTF.

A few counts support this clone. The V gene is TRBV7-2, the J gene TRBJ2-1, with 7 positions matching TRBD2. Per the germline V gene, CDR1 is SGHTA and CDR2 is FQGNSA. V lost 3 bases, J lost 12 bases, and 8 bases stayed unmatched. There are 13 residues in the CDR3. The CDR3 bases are TGTGCCAGCAGCTTCCTAGGGAGGGATCGGCAGTTCTTC. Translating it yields CASSFLGRDRQFF.